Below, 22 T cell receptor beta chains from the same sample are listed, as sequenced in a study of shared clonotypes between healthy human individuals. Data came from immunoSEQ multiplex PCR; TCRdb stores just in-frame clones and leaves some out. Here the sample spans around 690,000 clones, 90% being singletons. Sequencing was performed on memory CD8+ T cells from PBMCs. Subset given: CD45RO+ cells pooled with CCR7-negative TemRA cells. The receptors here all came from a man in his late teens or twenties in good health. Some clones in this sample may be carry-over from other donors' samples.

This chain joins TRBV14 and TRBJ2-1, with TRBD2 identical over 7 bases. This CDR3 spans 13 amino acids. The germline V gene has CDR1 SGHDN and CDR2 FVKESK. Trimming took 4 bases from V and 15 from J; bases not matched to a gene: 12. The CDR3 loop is CASSLVRTSSPFF. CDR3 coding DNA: TGTGCCAGCAGCCTCGTGAGGACTAGTTCGCCGTTCTTC.

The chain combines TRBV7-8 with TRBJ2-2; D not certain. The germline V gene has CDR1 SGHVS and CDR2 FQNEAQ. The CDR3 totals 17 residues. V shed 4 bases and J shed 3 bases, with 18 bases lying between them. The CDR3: CASSSFPQISDTGELFF. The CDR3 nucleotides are TGTGCCAGCAGCTCATTCCCCCAAATTAGTGACACCGGGGAGCTGTTTTTT.

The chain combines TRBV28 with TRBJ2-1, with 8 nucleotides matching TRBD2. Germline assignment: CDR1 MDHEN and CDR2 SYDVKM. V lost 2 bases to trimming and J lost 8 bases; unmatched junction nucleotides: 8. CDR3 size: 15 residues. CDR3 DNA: TGTGCCAGCAGTTTAGGCAGCGGGAGACGTGATGAGCAGTTCTTC. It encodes CASSLGSGRRDEQFF.

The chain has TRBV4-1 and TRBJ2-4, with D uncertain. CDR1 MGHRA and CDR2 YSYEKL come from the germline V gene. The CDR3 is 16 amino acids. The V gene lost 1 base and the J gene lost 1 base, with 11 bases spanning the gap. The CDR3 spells CASSQVGVRAKNIQYF. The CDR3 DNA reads TGCGCCAGCAGCCAAGTAGGAGTTCGCGCCAAAAACATTCAGTACTTC.

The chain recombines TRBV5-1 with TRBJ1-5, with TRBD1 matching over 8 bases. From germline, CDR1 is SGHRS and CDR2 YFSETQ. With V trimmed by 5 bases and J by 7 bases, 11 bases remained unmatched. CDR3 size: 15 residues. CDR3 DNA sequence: TGCGCCAGCAGGGAAGCAGGGGGCGCGGACCAGCCCCAGCATTTT. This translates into CASREAGGADQPQHF.

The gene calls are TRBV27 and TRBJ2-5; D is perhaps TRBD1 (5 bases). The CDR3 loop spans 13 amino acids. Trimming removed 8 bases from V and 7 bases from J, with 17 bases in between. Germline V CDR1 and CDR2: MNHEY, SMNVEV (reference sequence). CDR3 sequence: CASGREPPGTQYF. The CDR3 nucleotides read TGTGCCAGCGGCAGGGAACCGCCGGGGACCCAGTACTTC.

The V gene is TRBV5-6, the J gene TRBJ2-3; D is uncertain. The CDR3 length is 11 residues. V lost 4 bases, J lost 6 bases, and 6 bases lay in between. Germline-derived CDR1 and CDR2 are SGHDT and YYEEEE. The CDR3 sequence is CASSKLDTQYF. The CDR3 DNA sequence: TGTGCCAGCAGCAAGTTGGATACGCAGTATTTT.

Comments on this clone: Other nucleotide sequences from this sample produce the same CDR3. CDR3 bases: TGTGCCAGCAGTTTAAGGGGAGAAAACACTGAAGCTTTCTTT. It encodes CASSLRGENTEAFF. The V gene is TRBV28, the J gene TRBJ1-1; maybe TRBD1 (5 bases). Trimming removed 2 bases from V and 2 bases from J, with 9 bases in between. This CDR3 has 14 residues. Germline V gene data show CDR1 as MDHEN and CDR2 as SYDVKM.

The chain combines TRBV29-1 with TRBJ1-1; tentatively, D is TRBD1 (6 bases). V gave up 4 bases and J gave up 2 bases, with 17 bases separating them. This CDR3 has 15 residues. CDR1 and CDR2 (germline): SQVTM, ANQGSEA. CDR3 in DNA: TGCAGCGTTGGAATTTCCGACAGGCCCAACACTGAAGCTTTCTTT. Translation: CSVGISDRPNTEAFF.

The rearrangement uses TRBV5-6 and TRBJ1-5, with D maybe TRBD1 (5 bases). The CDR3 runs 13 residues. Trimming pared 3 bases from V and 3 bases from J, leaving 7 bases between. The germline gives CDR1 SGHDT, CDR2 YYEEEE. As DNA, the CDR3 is TGTGCCAGCAGCTGGGGGGACAATCAGCCCCAGCATTTT. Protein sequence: CASSWGDNQPQHF.

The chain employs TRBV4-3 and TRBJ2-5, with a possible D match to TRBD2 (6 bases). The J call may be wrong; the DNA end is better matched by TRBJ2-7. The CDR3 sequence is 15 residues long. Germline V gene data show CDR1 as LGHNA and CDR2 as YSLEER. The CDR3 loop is CASSQGAGLSYEQYF. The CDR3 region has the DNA TGCGCCAGCAGCCAAGGAGCGGGCCTTTCCTACGAGCAGTACTTC.

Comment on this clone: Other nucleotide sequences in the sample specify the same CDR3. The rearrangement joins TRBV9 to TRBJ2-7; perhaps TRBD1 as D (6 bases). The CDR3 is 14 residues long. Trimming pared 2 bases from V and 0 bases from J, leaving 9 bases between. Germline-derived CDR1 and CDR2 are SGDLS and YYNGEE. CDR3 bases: TGTGCCAGCAGCGTGGACAGTGGCTCCTACGAGCAGTACTTC. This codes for CASSVDSGSYEQYF.

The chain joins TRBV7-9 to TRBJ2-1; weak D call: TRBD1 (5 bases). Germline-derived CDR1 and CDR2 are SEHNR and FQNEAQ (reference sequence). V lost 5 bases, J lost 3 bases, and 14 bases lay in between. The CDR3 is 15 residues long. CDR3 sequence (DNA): TGTGCCAGCAGCGCGACAGCTAATCTCTACAATGAGCAGTTCTTC. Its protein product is CASSATANLYNEQFF.

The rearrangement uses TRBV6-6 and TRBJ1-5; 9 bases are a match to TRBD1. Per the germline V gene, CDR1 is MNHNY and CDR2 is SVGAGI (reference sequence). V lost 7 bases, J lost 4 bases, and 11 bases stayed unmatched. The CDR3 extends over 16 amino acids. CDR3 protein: CASTPLWDRVNQPQHF. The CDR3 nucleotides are TGTGCCAGCACCCCCCTGTGGGACAGGGTTAATCAGCCCCAGCATTTT.

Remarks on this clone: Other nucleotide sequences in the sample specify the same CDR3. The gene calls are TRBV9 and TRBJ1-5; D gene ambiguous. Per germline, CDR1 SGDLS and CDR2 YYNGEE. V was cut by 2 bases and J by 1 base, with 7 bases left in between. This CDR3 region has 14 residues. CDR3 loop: CASSVTGSNQPQHF. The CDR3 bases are TGTGCCAGCAGCGTGACTGGGAGCAATCAGCCCCAGCATTTT.

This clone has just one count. CDR3 in DNA: TGTGCCAGCAGTCCCCTTGGGGACGCTTTCTATGGCTACACCTTC. Its protein is CASSPLGDAFYGYTF. The chain joins TRBV6-5 to TRBJ1-2; tentatively, D is TRBD1 (5 bases). CDR1 is MNHEY, CDR2 SVGAGI, per germline. The CDR3 loop spans 15 amino acids. Trimming cost V 5 bases and J 4 bases, with 17 bases left between them.

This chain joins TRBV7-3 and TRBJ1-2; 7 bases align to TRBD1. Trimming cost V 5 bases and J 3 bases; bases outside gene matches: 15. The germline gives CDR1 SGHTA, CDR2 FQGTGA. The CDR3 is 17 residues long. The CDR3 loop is CASSRRPGGTMDYGYTF. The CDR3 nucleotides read TGTGCCAGCAGCCGTCGTCCAGGGGGAACTATGGACTATGGCTACACCTTC.

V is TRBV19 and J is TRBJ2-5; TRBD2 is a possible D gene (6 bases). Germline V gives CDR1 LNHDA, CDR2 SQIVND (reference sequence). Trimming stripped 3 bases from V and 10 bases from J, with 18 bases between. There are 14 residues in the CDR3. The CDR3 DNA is TGTGCCAGTAGTATTCTATCGGGGGACGGTGGCCAGTACTTC. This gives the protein CASSILSGDGGQYF.

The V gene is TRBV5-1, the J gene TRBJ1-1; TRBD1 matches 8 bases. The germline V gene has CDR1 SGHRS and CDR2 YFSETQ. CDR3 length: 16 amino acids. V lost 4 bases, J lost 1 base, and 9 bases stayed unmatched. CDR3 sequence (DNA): TGCGCCAGCAGCACTGACAGGGGCTTGGGGAACACTGAAGCTTTCTTT. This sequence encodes CASSTDRGLGNTEAFF.

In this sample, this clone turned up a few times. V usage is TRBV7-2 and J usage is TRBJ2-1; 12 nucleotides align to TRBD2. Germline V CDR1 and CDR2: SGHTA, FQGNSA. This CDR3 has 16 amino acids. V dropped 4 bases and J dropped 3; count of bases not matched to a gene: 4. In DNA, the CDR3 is TGTGCCAGCAGCTACACGGGACTAGCGGGCTACAATGAGCAGTTCTTC. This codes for CASSYTGLAGYNEQFF.

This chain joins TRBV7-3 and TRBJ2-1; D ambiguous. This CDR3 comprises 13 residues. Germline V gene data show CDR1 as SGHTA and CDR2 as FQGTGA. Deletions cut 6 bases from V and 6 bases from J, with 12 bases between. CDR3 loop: CASSYLGSNEQFF. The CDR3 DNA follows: TGTGCCAGCAGTTACCTAGGGTCCAATGAGCAGTTCTTC.

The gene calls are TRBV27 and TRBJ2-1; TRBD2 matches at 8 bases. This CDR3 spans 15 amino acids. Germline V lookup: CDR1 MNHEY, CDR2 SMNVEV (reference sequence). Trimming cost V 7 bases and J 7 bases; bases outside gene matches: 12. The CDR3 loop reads CASILPSREGNEQFF. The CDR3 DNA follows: TGTGCCAGCATTTTGCCTAGCCGGGAGGGAAATGAGCAGTTCTTC.